A selection of T cell receptor beta chains follows, all from one sample in a study of long-term antiretroviral therapy in people with HIV. The method was immunoSEQ multiplex PCR; TCRdb's version includes in-frame clones alone and lacks a portion of them. The sample has about 25,000 clones, roughly three quarters seen once; the top ten hold about 5.3%. Specimen: unsorted PBMCs, collected 0.5 years after starting antiretroviral therapy. The receptors originated from a middle-aged woman with HIV. CDR3s include the opening cysteine and the closing phenylalanine or tryptophan. Each record gives: V gene, clone size, D gene, J gene, CDR3 DNA, CDR3 protein. The D gene is left open where the match is weak. Where a row states a size, it is once, few, many or the class of an expanded clone; other rows omit it.

TRBV5-4	.	.	TRBJ1-1	TGTGCCAGCAGAGGGCAGGTCAACACTGAAGCTTTCTTT	CASRGQVNTEAFF
TRBV19	.	.	TRBJ2-5	TGTGCCAGTAGTATTACTATGCTACCACAGGGACAAGAGACCCAGTACTTC	CASSITMLPQGQETQYF
TRBV30	.	.	TRBJ2-1	TGTGCCTCCTTGGGGGGTGCCTCCTACAATGAGCAGTTCTTC	CASLGGASYNEQFF
TRBV4-2	.	.	TRBJ2-1	TGTGCCAGCAGCCAGTCCTACAATGAGCAGTTCTTC	CASSQSYNEQFF
TRBV29-1	.	TRBD2	TRBJ2-7	TGCAGCGTTGGGGTGTCGGGGGGCTACGAGCAGTACTTC	CSVGVSGGYEQYF
TRBV7-9	.	.	TRBJ1-5	TGTGCCAGCAGCTCCCCAGACGGGAGCAATCAGCCCCAGCATTTT	CASSSPDGSNQPQHF
TRBV21-1	.	.	TRBJ1-5	TGTGCCAGCAGCGACCGGGACAGGGGGCGAATGGGCAATCAGCCCCAGCATTTT	CASSDRDRGRMGNQPQHF
TRBV11-2	.	.	TRBJ2-7	TGTGCCAGCAGCTCACTGGGAACAAAGTCCTACGAGCAGTACTTC	CASSSLGTKSYEQYF
TRBV5-1	few	.	TRBJ1-2	TGCGCCAGCAGCCCGAATGAGCGGGATGGCTACACCTTC	CASSPNERDGYTF
TRBV2	.	.	TRBJ1-4	TGTGCCAGCAGTGTTAACCCCGTTCTAGAAAAACTGTTTTTT	CASSVNPVLEKLFF
TRBV7-2	.	TRBD1	TRBJ2-2	TGTGCCAGCAGCTCGGGAACGACAGGGATCGCCGGGGAGCTGTTTTTT	CASSSGTTGIAGELFF
TRBV2	few	.	TRBJ1-5	TGTGCCAGCAGCGTTGGGGTAGCGGCTCAGCCCCAGCATTTT	CASSVGVAAQPQHF
TRBV12-5	few	.	TRBJ1-2	TGTGCTAGTGCCCTTACGAGGGGGAAGAGTGGCTACACCTTC	CASALTRGKSGYTF
TRBV9	.	TRBD1	TRBJ1-2	TGTGCCAGCAGCGCGAGGGGGACAGGCCCTAGGGGCTACACCTTC	CASSARGTGPRGYTF
TRBV7-3	.	.	TRBJ2-5	TGTGCCAGCAGCTTAGACTCCCCTGGGACCCAGTACTTC	CASSLDSPGTQYF
TRBV10-3	few	.	TRBJ1-1	TGTGCCATCAGCCGGGATTTGAACACTGAAGCTTTCTTT	CAISRDLNTEAFF
TRBV5-6	.	.	TRBJ1-6	TGTGCCAGCAGCTTGGGTCGGAGGGATTCACCCCTCCACTTT	CASSLGRRDSPLHF
TRBV10-3	few	.	TRBJ1-6	TGTGCCATCAGTGAGAGGGGTCTGGGGAATTCACCCCTCCACTTT	CAISERGLGNSPLHF
TRBV6-1	medium-sized	TRBD1	TRBJ1-2	TGTGCCAGCAGTGTGACAGGGACAGGTGGCTACACCTTC	CASSVTGTGGYTF
TRBV5-5	.	TRBD1	TRBJ1-4	TGTGCCAGCAGGCTCAGGGGGACTAATGAAAAACTGTTTTTT	CASRLRGTNEKLFF
TRBV5-4	few	TRBD1	TRBJ1-3	TGTGCCAGCAGCGGAGGAGGACAGGGGGCTGGAAACACCATATATTTT	CASSGGGQGAGNTIYF
TRBV15	.	TRBD2	TRBJ2-5	TGTGCCACCAGCGCCGTACTAGCGGGGGGGCAGGAGACCCAGTACTTC	CATSAVLAGGQETQYF
TRBV7-6	.	.	TRBJ2-5	TGTGCCAGCAGCTTAGCACGTAGAGTTCAAGAGACCCAGTACTTC	CASSLARRVQETQYF
TRBV6-5	once	TRBD2	TRBJ2-7	TGTGCCAGCAGTTACTCGAAGGGCGGGGGGTACGAGCAGTACTTC	CASSYSKGGGYEQYF
TRBV7-2	few	.	TRBJ2-7	TGTGCCAGCAGCTTAGCGTGGGGGGAGCAGTACTTC	CASSLAWGEQYF